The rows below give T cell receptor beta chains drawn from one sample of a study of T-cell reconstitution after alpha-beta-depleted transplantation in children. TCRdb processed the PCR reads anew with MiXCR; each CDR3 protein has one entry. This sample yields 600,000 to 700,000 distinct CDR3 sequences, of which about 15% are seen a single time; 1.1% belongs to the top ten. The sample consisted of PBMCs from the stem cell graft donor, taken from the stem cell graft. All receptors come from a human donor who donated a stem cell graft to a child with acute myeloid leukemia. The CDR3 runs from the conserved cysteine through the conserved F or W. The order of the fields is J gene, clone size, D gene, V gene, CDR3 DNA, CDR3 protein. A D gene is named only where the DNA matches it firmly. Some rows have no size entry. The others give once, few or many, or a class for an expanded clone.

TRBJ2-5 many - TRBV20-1 TGCAGTGCCCCCTCAGGTGGGCAGACCCAGTACTTC CSAPSGGQTQYF
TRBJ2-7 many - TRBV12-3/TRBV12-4 TGTGCCAGCAGTTTAGCGGGCCCCGCCTACGAGCAGTACTTC CASSLAGPAYEQYF
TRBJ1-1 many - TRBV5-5 TGTGCCAGCACGAGGGATCCGTTAATGAACACTGAAGCTTTCTTT CASTRDPLMNTEAFF
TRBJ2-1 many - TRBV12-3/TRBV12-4 TGTGCCAGCAGCCCCCTGGGCCGGGGAGGCAATGAGCAGTTCTTC CASSPLGRGGNEQFF
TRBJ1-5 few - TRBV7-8 TGTGCCAGCAGCTTAGAGCCTTCGGGGCAGCCCCAGCATTTT CASSLEPSGQPQHF
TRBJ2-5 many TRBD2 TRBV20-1 TGCAGTGCTGGGGGGACTAGCGGGCAAGAGACCCAGTACTTC CSAGGTSGQETQYF
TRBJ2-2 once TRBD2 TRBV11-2 TGTGCCACCCCAGGGACTAAGGCGAACACCGGGGAGCTGTTTTTT CATPGTKANTGELFF
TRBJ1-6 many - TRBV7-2 TGTGCCAGCAGCTTAGAGGGCAGGGGATATACACCCCTCCACTTT CASSLEGRGYTPLHF
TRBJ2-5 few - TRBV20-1 TGCAGTGAAAGGCGGGACAGCGACCAAGAGACCCAGTACTTC CSERRDSDQETQYF
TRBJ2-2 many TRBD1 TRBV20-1 TGCAGTGCTAGCGATAGGGGACAGGGGGCGCCCGGGGAGCTGTTTTTT CSASDRGQGAPGELFF
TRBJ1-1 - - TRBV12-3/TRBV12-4 TGTGCCAGCAGTTTAATAGTTAGCGGGGCGGCGAACACTGAAGCTTTCTTT CASSLIVSGAANTEAFF
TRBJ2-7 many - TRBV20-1 TGCAGTGCTCGGGGACAGCCGGGGACTTACGAGCAGTACTTC CSARGQPGTYEQYF
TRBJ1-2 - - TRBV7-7 TGTGCCAGCAGCCCCCTGGACAGTCTCGGCTACACCTTC CASSPLDSLGYTF
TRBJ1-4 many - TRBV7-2 TGTGCCAGCAGCCTCGGTGGTACTAATGAAAAACTGTTTTTT CASSLGGTNEKLFF
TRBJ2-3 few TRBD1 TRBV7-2 TGTGCCAGCAGCTTGGCGACAGGGCCCAAAGATACGCAGTATTTT CASSLATGPKDTQYF
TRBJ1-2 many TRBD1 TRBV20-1 TGCAGTGCTAGAGAAACAGGGGGCTTCGATGGCTACACCTTC CSARETGGFDGYTF
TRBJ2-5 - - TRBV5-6 TGTGCCAGCAGCTTGGCGCGGGTCCGGGAGACCCAGTACTTC CASSLARVRETQYF
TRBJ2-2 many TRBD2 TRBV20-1 TGCAGTGCTAGCTGGGGGAGGGGATTAGGGACCGGGGAGCTGTTTTTT CSASWGRGLGTGELFF
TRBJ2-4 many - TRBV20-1 TGCAGTGCCAACAGAGGAGCCAAAAACATTCAGTACTTC CSANRGAKNIQYF
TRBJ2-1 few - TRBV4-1 TGCGCCAGCAGCCATACCGGGGGCTCCTACAATGAGCAGTTCTTC CASSHTGGSYNEQFF
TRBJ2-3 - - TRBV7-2 TGTGCCAGCAGCTTAGTGGCTTTCACAGATACGCAGTATTTT CASSLVAFTDTQYF
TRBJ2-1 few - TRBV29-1 TGCAGCGTTGAAGGGTCAGGTTACTCCTACAATGAGCAGTTCTTC CSVEGSGYSYNEQFF
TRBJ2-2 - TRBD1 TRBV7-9 TGTGCCAGCAGGGGGACAGCAAACACCGGGGACCTGTTTTTT CASRGTANTGDLFF
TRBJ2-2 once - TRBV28 TGTGCCAGCAGTCGGGGGCCTTTCTCGGAGAACACCGGGGAGCTGTTTTTT CASSRGPFSENTGELFF
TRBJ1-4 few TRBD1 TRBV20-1 TGCAGTGCTAGCTCCCCTCCATCGCAGGGGGCGGCAACTAATGAAAAACTGTTTTTT CSASSPPSQGAATNEKLFF
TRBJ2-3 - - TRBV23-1 TGCGCCAGCAGTCAATCCCTGCGGACAGATACGCAGTATTTT CASSQSLRTDTQYF
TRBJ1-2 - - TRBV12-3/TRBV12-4 TGTGCCAGCAGTTGGGGAACAGCCGGACCAATCTATGGCTACACCTTC CASSWGTAGPIYGYTF
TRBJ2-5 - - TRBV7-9 TGTGCCAGCAGCTACGAGGGGGGGGAAGAGACCCAGTACTTC CASSYEGGEETQYF
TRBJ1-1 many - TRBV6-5 TGTGCCAGCAGTTACGAGGGACGGTTGAACACTGAAGCTTTCTTT CASSYEGRLNTEAFF